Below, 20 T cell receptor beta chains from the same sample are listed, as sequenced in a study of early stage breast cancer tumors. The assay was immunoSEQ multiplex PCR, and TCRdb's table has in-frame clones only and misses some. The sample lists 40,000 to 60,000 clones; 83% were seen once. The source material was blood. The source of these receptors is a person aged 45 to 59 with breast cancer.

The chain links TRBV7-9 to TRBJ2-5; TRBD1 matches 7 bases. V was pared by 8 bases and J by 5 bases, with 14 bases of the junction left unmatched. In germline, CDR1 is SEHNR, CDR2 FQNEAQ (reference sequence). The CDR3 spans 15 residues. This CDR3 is CASHRWPGGRETQYF. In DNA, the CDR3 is TGTGCCAGCCACCGTTGGCCAGGGGGAAGGGAGACCCAGTACTTC. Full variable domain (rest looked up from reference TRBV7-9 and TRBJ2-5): DTGVSQNPRHKITKRGQNVTFRCDPISEHNRLYWYRQTLGQGPEFLTYFQNEAQLEKSRLLSDRFSAERPKGSFSTLEIQRTEQGDSAMYLCASHRWPGGRETQYFGPGTRLLVL.

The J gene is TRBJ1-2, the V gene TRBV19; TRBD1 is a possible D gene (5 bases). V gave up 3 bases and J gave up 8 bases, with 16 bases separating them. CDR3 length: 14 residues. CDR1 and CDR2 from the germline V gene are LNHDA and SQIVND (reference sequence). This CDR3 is CASSIQGGVNGYTF. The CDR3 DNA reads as TGTGCCAGTAGTATTCAGGGCGGAGTGAACGGCTACACCTTC.

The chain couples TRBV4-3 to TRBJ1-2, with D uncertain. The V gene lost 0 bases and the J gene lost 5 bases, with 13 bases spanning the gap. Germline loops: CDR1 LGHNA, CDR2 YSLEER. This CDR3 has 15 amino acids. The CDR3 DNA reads TGCGCCAGCAGCCAAGATTGGGGTCTTGGATATGGCTACACCTTC. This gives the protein CASSQDWGLGYGYTF.

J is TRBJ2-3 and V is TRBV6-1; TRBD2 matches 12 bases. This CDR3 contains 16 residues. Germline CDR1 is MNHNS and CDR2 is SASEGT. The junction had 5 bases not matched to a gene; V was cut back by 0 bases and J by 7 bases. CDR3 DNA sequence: TGTGCCAGCAGTGAAGCGACTAGCGGGAGAGGGAATACGCAGTATTTT. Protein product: CASSEATSGRGNTQYF.

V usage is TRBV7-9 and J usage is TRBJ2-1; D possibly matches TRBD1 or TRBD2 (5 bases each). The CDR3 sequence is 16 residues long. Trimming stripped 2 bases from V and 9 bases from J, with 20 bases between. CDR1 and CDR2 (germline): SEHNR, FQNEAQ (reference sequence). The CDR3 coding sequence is TGTGCCAGCAGCTTAACTAGGGGAACCCTCATCGGTGAGCAGTTCTTC. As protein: CASSLTRGTLIGEQFF.

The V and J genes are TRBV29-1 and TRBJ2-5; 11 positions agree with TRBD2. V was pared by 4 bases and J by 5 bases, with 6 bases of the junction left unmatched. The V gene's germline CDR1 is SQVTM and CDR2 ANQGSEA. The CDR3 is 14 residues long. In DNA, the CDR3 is TGCAGCGTTGTGGGACTAGCGGTTGCGGAGACCCAGTACTTC. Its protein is CSVVGLAVAETQYF.

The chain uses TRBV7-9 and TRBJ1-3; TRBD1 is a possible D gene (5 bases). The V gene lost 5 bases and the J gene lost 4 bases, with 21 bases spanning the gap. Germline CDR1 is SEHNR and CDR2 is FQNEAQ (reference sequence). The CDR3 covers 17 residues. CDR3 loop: CASSLGGLGGLGNTIYF. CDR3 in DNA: TGTGCCAGCAGCCTCGGCGGTCTCGGGGGGTTAGGAAACACCATATATTTT. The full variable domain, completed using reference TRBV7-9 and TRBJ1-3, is DTGVSQNPRHKITKRGQNVTFRCDPISEHNRLYWYRQTLGQGPEFLTYFQNEAQLEKSRLLSDRFSAERPKGSFSTLEIQRTEQGDSAMYLCASSLGGLGGLGNTIYFGEGSWLTVV.

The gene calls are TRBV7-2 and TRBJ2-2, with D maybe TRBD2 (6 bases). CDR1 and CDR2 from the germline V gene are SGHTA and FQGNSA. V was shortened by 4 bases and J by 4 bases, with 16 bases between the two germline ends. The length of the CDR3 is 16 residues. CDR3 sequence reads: CASSSGTGGFTGELFF. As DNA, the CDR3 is TGTGCCAGCAGCTCTGGGACTGGGGGATTCACCGGGGAGCTGTTTTTT.

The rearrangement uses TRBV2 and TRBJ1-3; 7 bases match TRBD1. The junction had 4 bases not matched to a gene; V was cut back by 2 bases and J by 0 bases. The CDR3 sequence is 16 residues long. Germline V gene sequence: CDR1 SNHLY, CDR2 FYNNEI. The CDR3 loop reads CASSERGRYSGNTIYF. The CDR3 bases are TGTGCCAGCAGTGAAAGGGGGCGATACTCTGGAAACACCATATATTTT.

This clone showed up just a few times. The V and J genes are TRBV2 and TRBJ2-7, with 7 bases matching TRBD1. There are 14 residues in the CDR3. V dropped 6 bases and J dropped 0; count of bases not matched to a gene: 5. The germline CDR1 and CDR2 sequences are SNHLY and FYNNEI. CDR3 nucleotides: TGTGCCAGCAGGGAACAGGGGACCTCCTACGAGCAGTACTTC. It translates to CASREQGTSYEQYF.

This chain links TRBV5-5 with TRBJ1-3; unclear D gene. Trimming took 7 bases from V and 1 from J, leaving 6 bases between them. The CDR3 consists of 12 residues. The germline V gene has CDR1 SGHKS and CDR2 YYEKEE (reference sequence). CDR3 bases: TGTGCCAGCCGTCAATCTGGAAACACCATATATTTT. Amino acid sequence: CASRQSGNTIYF.

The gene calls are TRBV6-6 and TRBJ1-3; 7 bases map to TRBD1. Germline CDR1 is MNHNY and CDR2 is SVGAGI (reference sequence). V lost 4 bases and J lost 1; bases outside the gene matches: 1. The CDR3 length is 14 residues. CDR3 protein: CASSSTGSGNTIYF. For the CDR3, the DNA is TGTGCCAGCAGTTCGACAGGGTCTGGAAACACCATATATTTT.

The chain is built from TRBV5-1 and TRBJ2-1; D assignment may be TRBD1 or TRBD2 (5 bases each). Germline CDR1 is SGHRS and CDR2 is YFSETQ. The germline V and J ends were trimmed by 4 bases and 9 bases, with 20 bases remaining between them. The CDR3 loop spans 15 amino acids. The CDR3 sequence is CASSRTGTSGPEQFF. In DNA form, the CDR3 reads TGCGCCAGCAGCAGAACCGGGACCTCGGGTCCTGAGCAGTTCTTC.

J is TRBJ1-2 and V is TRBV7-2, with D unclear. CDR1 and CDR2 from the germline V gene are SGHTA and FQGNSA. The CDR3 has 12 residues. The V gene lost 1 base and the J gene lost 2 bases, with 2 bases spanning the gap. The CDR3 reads CASSLENYGYTF. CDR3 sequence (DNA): TGTGCCAGCAGCTTAGAGAACTATGGCTACACCTTC.

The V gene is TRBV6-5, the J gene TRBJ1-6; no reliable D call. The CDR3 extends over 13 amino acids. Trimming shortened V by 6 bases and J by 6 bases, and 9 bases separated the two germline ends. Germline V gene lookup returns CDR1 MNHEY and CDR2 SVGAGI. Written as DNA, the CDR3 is TGTGCCAGCAGAGGTGGGCTTAATTCACCCCTCCACTTT. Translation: CASRGGLNSPLHF.

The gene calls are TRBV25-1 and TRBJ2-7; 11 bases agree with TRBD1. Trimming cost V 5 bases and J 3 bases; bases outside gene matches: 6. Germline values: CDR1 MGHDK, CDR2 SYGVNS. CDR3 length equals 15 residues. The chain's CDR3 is CASSPGTGGIYEQYF. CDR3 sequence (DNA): TGTGCCAGCAGTCCCGGGACAGGGGGAATCTACGAGCAGTACTTC.

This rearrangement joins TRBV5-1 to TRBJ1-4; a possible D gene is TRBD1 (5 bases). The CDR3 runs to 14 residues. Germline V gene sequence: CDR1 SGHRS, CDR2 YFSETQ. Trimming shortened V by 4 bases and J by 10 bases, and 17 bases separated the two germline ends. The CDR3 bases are TGCGCCAGCAGCACCGGGACTGCTGATGTAAAACTGTTTTTT. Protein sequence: CASSTGTADVKLFF. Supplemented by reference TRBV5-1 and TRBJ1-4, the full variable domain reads KAGVTQTPRYLIKTRGQQVTLSCSPISGHRSVSWYQQTPGQGLQFLFEYFSETQRNKGNFPGRFSGRQFSNSRSEMNVSTLELGDSALYLCASSTGTADVKLFFGSGTQLSVL.

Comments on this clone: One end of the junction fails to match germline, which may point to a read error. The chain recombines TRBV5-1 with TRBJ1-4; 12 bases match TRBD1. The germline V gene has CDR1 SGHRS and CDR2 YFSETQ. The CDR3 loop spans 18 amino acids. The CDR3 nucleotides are TGCGCCAACAGCCAGGGGACAGGGGGCTCTCAGGAGGATGAAAAACTGTTTTTT. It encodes CANSQGTGGSQEDEKLFF.

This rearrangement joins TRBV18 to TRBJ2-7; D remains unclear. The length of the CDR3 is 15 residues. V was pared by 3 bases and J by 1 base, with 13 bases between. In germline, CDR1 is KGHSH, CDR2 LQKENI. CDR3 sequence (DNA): TGTGCCAGCTCACCTGGGTCGGCCGGATCCTACGAGCAGTACTTC. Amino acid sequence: CASSPGSAGSYEQYF.

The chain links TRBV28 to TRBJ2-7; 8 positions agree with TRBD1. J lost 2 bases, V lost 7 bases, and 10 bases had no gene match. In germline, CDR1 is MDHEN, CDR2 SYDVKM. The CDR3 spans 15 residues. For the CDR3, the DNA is TGTGCCAGCACCTTCGACAGGGGAACAACCTACGAGCAGTACTTC. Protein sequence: CASTFDRGTTYEQYF.